A single sample is the source of the 24 T cell receptor beta chains below, sequenced in a study of OX40 agonist ivuxolimab in advanced cancers. Method: immunoSEQ multiplex PCR; TCRdb's copy keeps in-frame clones and lacks some. The sample gives roughly 28,000 clones, around three quarters of which show up once; 15% is in the top ten. This material consisted of CD4+ or CD8+ T cells sorted from blood, taken in a trial of the OX40 agonist ivuxolimab. These receptors came from an adult with an advanced solid tumor such as melanoma, head and neck, liver or kidney cancer.

The V gene is TRBV4-1, the J gene TRBJ2-3; TRBD1 might be the D (5 bases). V lost 6 bases, J lost 8 bases, and 12 bases lay in between. CDR3 length: 12 residues. The V gene's germline CDR1 is MGHRA and CDR2 YSYEKL. CDR3 region: CASSDTGGTQYF. The CDR3 DNA sequence: TGCGCCAGCAGTGACACAGGCGGTACGCAGTATTTT.

As DNA, the CDR3 is TGCGCCAGCAGCTCCCGGACGGAATACAATGAGCAGTTCTTC. Translating gives CASSSRTEYNEQFF. The chain links TRBV4-1 to TRBJ2-1; D unresolved. Deletions cut 5 bases from V and 4 bases from J, with 12 bases between. CDR3 size: 14 residues. CDR1 is MGHRA, CDR2 YSYEKL, per germline.

Only a few counts were recorded for this clone. CDR3: CASSTRQGRTSPYEQYF. CDR3 in DNA: TGTGCCAGCAGTACCCGACAGGGACGAACCTCACCCTACGAGCAGTACTTC. The rearrangement uses TRBV27 and TRBJ2-7; TRBD1 matches at 7 bases. Looked up from germline, CDR1 is MNHEY and CDR2 is SMNVEV (reference sequence). V lost 5 bases and J lost 2; bases outside the gene matches: 15. The CDR3 consists of 17 residues.

A remark on this clone: The CDR3 ends on some other residue instead of the conserved phenylalanine or tryptophan, so this is likely a read error. It is unclear where the CDR3 begins or ends on the DNA, so no DNA is shown, and the CDR3 is as TCRdb lists it. V is TRBV20-1 and J is TRBJ2-7; whether TRBD2, the table's D call, matches the DNA was not checked. The CDR3 is 11 residues long, ends included. CDR1 is DFQATT, CDR2 SNEGSKA, per germline (reference sequence). CDR3 in amino acids: CSARNPGLNLL.

V gene TRBV6-5 combines with J gene TRBJ2-5; 8 bases map to TRBD1. The DNA end favors TRBJ2-7, so the J call may be wrong. The CDR3 covers 15 residues. Germline V gene data show CDR1 as MNHEY and CDR2 as SVGAGI. The DNA of the CDR3 is TGTGCCAGCAGTTACCGGACAGGGAGAAGGAACGAGCAGTACTTC. Amino acids: CASSYRTGRRNEQYF.

The chain couples TRBV19 to TRBJ2-3, with D perhaps matching TRBD2 (5 bases). The V gene's germline CDR1 is LNHDA and CDR2 SQIVND (reference sequence). This CDR3 comprises 14 residues. V lost 7 bases and J lost 3, with 14 bases in between. The CDR3 sequence is CASKEESSTDTQYF. The DNA of the CDR3 is TGTGCCAGTAAGGAGGAAAGTTCGACAGATACGCAGTATTTT.

The chain combines TRBV5-1 with TRBJ2-3; tentative D call: TRBD1 (5 bases). This CDR3 contains 19 residues. From germline, CDR1 is SGHRS and CDR2 YFSETQ. The V gene lost 1 base and the J gene lost 4 bases, with 25 bases spanning the gap. The CDR3 DNA reads TGCGCCAGCAGCTTGAGGAATTTCCGGCGACAGAACCCCTCAGATACGCAGTATTTT. Translating gives CASSLRNFRRQNPSDTQYF.

This clone was seen more than once but under ten times. V usage is TRBV19 and J usage is TRBJ2-7, with D perhaps being TRBD1 or TRBD2 (5 bases each). The germline V gene encodes CDR1 LNHDA and CDR2 SQIVND (reference sequence). Trimming stripped 4 bases from V and 2 bases from J, with 12 bases between. This CDR3 has 14 amino acids. As DNA, the CDR3 is TGTGCCAGTAGTAGATGGGACGGGGCCTACGAGCAGTACTTC. This codes for CASSRWDGAYEQYF.

V is TRBV7-6 and J is TRBJ2-1; 7 bases fit TRBD1. The germline V gene has CDR1 SGHVS and CDR2 FNYEAQ. The junction had 5 bases not matched to a gene; V was cut back by 3 bases and J by 3 bases. CDR3 length: 15 amino acids. The CDR3 reads CASSFPGTDYNEQFF. CDR3 DNA: TGTGCCAGCAGCTTTCCCGGGACAGACTACAATGAGCAGTTCTTC.

The gene calls are TRBV10-2 and TRBJ2-5; D is possibly TRBD1 (6 bases). The V end lost 3 bases, the J end lost 5 bases, and 13 bases lay between the germline ends. Germline V CDR1 and CDR2: WSHSY, SAAADI. The length of the CDR3 is 14 residues. CDR3 protein: CASSEQGFGETQYF. The CDR3 coding sequence is TGCGCCAGCAGTGAACAGGGATTCGGGGAGACCCAGTACTTC.

As DNA, the CDR3 is TGTGCCAGCAGTGTCCCGGGACTAGTCCGGGAGCAGTTCTTC. Protein sequence: CASSVPGLVREQFF. This chain joins TRBV11-2 and TRBJ2-1; 8 bases are a match to TRBD2. J was trimmed by 10 bases and V by 6 bases; bases with no gene match: 11. Germline CDR1 reads SGHAT; CDR2 reads FQNNGV. The CDR3 is 14 amino acids.

The genes are TRBV28 and TRBJ2-7; 10 positions match TRBD1. The CDR3 contains 14 residues. The V gene end was trimmed by 6 bases and the J gene end by 2 bases; junction bases not matched to a gene: 4. The germline V gene has CDR1 MDHEN and CDR2 SYDVKM. The CDR3 DNA follows: TGTGCCAGCAGAAATGACAGGGGGCCCTACGAGCAGTACTTC. This encodes CASRNDRGPYEQYF.

In DNA form, the CDR3 reads TGTGCCACCAGCAGAGTCGCCGGGAAGGGTAATGAAAAACTGTTTTTT. Encoded protein: CATSRVAGKGNEKLFF. The V call is TRBV15, the J call TRBJ1-4; no reliable D call. The ends were cut back, 1 base at V and 4 bases at J, with 13 bases in the middle. CDR3 length: 16 residues. CDR1 is LNHNV and CDR2 is YYDKDF in the germline V gene (reference sequence).

The V call is TRBV7-9, the J call TRBJ1-4; D is ambiguous. The CDR3 runs 15 residues. CDR1 SEHNR and CDR2 FQNEAQ come from the germline V gene (reference sequence). V dropped 1 base and J dropped 4 bases, with 10 bases sitting between them. The chain's CDR3 is CASSLVYSVNEKLFF. CDR3 in DNA: TGTGCCAGCAGCTTAGTCTATTCGGTTAATGAAAAACTGTTTTTT.

The genes are TRBV6-1 and TRBJ1-4; D is perhaps TRBD1 (5 bases). Trimming took off 3 bases at V and 4 bases at J, with 9 bases between the two ends. Germline CDR1 MNHNS, CDR2 SASEGT. The CDR3 contains 14 residues. In nucleotides, the CDR3 is TGTGCCAGCAGTGAGGGACTCCATAATGAAAAACTGTTTTTT. Protein product: CASSEGLHNEKLFF.

This chain connects TRBV10-2 to TRBJ1-2; 8 bases line up with TRBD1. The germline V gene has CDR1 WSHSY and CDR2 SAAADI. The CDR3 covers 16 residues. Unmatched junction bases numbered 13, after V lost 3 bases and J lost 7 bases. This chain's CDR3 is CASSDPYRTGSIGYTF. CDR3 DNA: TGCGCCAGCAGTGACCCCTATCGGACAGGGTCTATTGGCTACACCTTC.

There are a few counts of this clone. The chain has TRBV28 and TRBJ1-2; no clear D gene. This CDR3 contains 12 residues. The V end was cut by 2 bases, the J end by 8 bases, with 9 bases between. Germline assignment: CDR1 MDHEN and CDR2 SYDVKM. The CDR3 sequence: CASSLPLGGYTF. The CDR3 DNA reads as TGTGCCAGCAGTTTACCGCTGGGGGGCTACACCTTC.

This clone is categorized as large. The CDR3 nucleotides are TGCGCCAGCAGCTTCCTGCGTCGGACAGCTTGTTCATTCCGAAACACCATATATTTT. Translation gives CASSFLRRTACSFRNTIYF. V is TRBV5-1 and J is TRBJ1-3; tentative D call: TRBD1 (6 bases). Trimming pared 2 bases from V and 5 bases from J, leaving 26 bases between. Germline assignment: CDR1 SGHRS and CDR2 YFSETQ. CDR3 length: 19 amino acids.

V is TRBV7-9 and J is TRBJ2-5, with a weak D call TRBD1 (6 bases). Trimming took off 5 bases at V and 4 bases at J, with 11 bases between the two ends. CDR3 length: 13 amino acids. Per germline, CDR1 SEHNR and CDR2 FQNEAQ (reference sequence). This chain's CDR3 is CASSRGGRETQYF. CDR3 bases: TGTGCCAGCAGCCGAGGGGGACGAGAGACCCAGTACTTC. Full variable domain (rest looked up from reference TRBV7-9 and TRBJ2-5): DTGVSQNPRHKITKRGQNVTFRCDPISEHNRLYWYRQTLGQGPEFLTYFQNEAQLEKSRLLSDRFSAERPKGSFSTLEIQRTEQGDSAMYLCASSRGGRETQYFGPGTRLLVL.

The V call is TRBV6-6, the J call TRBJ1-3; D not certain. CDR1 is MNHNY and CDR2 is SVGAGI in the germline V gene (reference sequence). The CDR3 has 13 residues. V lost 5 bases and J lost 7, with 12 bases in between. The CDR3 reads CASSRTIGNTIYF. Here the CDR3 DNA reads TGTGCCAGCAGTCGTACCATCGGGAACACCATATATTTT.

This sequence joins TRBV5-1 and TRBJ2-7, with TRBD2 matching 8 bases. The CDR3 consists of 15 residues. Trimming took 1 base from V and 0 from J; bases not matched to a gene: 3. CDR1 SGHRS and CDR2 YFSETQ come from the germline V gene. The CDR3 region has the DNA TGCGCCAGCAGCTTGTATGCGGGGGGCTCCTACGAGCAGTACTTC. The encoded protein is CASSLYAGGSYEQYF.

The gene calls are TRBV2 and TRBJ1-3; 10 nucleotides line up with TRBD1. The CDR3 runs 14 residues. Germline assignment: CDR1 SNHLY and CDR2 FYNNEI. J gave up 0 bases and V 11 bases, and 4 bases lay outside the gene matches. CDR3 protein: CAWGQGFSGNTIYF. The DNA of the CDR3 is TGTGCCTGGGGACAGGGGTTCTCTGGAAACACCATATATTTT.

The V call is TRBV28, the J call TRBJ1-5, with a weak D call TRBD1 (5 bases). Germline assignment: CDR1 MDHEN and CDR2 SYDVKM. V was trimmed by 8 bases and J by 5 bases, leaving 22 bases between them. This CDR3 region has 16 residues. This CDR3 reads CASPPPGVYVYQPQHF. CDR3 nucleotides: TGTGCCAGCCCCCCCCCGGGGGTTTATGTTTATCAGCCCCAGCATTTT.

This clone was detected a few times. This chain links TRBV7-8 with TRBJ1-1; a possible D gene is TRBD1 (5 bases). Germline V gene lookup returns CDR1 SGHVS and CDR2 FQNEAQ. The V end was cut by 5 bases, the J end by 1 base, with 8 bases between. The CDR3 consists of 13 residues. The DNA for the CDR3 is TGTGCCAGCAGCGTACAGGAGAACACTGAAGCTTTCTTT. Residues: CASSVQENTEAFF. Full variable domain (rest looked up from reference TRBV7-8 and TRBJ1-1): GAGVSQSPRYKVAKRGQDVALRCDPISGHVSLFWYQQALGQGPEFLTYFQNEAQLDKSGLPSDRFFAERPEGSVSTLKIQRTQQEDSAVYLCASSVQENTEAFFGQGTRLTVV.